What follows is one TCR beta chain and its context. This table comes from immunoSEQ multiplex PCR, and its TCRdb copy is limited to in-frame clones, with some not included. The data hold 150,000 or so clones, with 79% observed a single time. The CDR3 consists of 15 residues. Germline assignment: CDR1 MDHEN and CDR2 SYDVKM. V shed 5 bases, J shed 2 bases, and the junction held 6 bases outside the gene matches. The sample is drawn from a study of blood T cell repertoires in COVID-19. Study background: Samples of COVID-19 (acute and convalescent) were obtained from the United States, Italy and Spain.

This chain connects TRBV28 to TRBJ1-2; 9 positions agree with TRBD1. Source material: peripheral blood. This sequence was found in a woman in her seventies with COVID-19, enrolled during active disease. CDR3 region: CASSPLGQGNYGYTF. DNA for the CDR3: TGTGCCAGCAGTCCCCTGGGACAGGGAAACTATGGCTACACCTTC.